This T cell receptor beta chain comes out of a study of PD-L1 blockade in urothelial cancer (dated by TCRdb to the late 2010s). Regarding the research as a whole: Every patient began therapy at some point between 2014 and 2015 and was given atezolizumab 1,200 mg intravenously every 3 weeks. Twenty-five of 29 patients were identified as males with urothelial cancer of bladder origin, and a prior smoking history was reported by 18 of 29 patients. An ECOG performance status of 0 or 1 was recorded for the patients, and 0 to 3 prior chemotherapy regimens had been received by the patients. Blood samples were analyzed at 3 weeks after treatment start (second dose) and at 6 weeks after treatment start. Blood samples yielded a median of 141,255 T cells and approximately 83,000 unique TCRs, with median clonality 0.080. The study, an exploratory multi-omic analysis, examined somatic, immune and clinical correlates of response to PD-L1 blockade with atezolizumab in urothelial cancer. Pretreatment tumor samples, along with matched peripheral blood serially collected before and after atezolizumab treatment, were subjected to TCR sequencing. Durable clinical benefit was defined as progression-free survival longer than 6 months, and TCR features were also tested against progression-free and overall survival. In the same patients who had TCR sequencing, pretreatment tumors also underwent whole exome sequencing and RNA sequencing. Roughly 10 patients reached durable clinical benefit, while about 19 patients did not. Around 30 patients had pretreatment blood TCR-seq, some 24 had at least one posttreatment blood collection, and some 24 had tumor TCR-seq. Study-wide conclusions, independent of this receptor: Small sample size (n ≈ 28) and many exploratory analyses mean the results are intended to be hypothesis-generating. Improved progression-free and overall survival was found to be associated with pretreatment peripheral blood TCR clonality below the median. Patients with durable benefit showed greater expansion of tumor-associated TCR clones in peripheral blood 3 weeks after starting treatment (n of about 20, p = 0.022).

Synthetic TCR analog templates were spiked into each PCR to estimate absolute template abundance from read counts. Using the immunoSEQ assay, TCRbeta CDR3 regions were amplified from genomic DNA with bias-controlled V and J gene primers. Sequencing of rearranged TCRbeta segments was performed at approximately 20X coverage. The paper's data handling went like this. Sequencing errors were corrected by clustering, and CDR3s were annotated against IMGT so that V, D and J genes could be assigned. Downstream analyses used only productive TCRbeta rearrangements, leaving out any out-of-frame or stop-codon sequences. Clonality was computed as one minus Shannon entropy normalized by the log of the number of unique productive sequences. Fisher's exact test with Benjamini-Hochberg correction, at a threshold of adjusted p below 0.01, was used to find clones that differed between time points or between blood and tumor. Imported from immuneACCESS, the table was reduced by TCRdb to in-frame sequences with V and J called. These copies leave out some clones; in studies compared against another copy, an unresolved V gene accounts for under half, and the cause of the remainder is not known. From that table come the V and J calls and clone size; the DNA was used to work out D and trimming. The sample contains 70,000 or so clones, about 85% of them found a single time. The ten largest clones represent less than 5.5% of the sample.

As to this clone: The target of this receptor is not known. Per-nucleotide qualities are absent, and no much larger clonotype sits a single base away.

The cohort included 29 patients with locally advanced or metastatic urothelial carcinoma who were treated at Memorial Sloan Kettering on a trial protocol. Peripheral blood mononuclear cells were collected pretreatment and during treatment, at between 1 and 8 total time points per patient. The Qiagen DNeasy Blood extraction kit was used to purify genomic DNA from total PBMCs and tumor samples. Collected pretreatment and during treatment, PBMCs were isolated and stored as previously described. Unmatched junction bases come to 4, with V trimmed by 1 base and J by 8 bases. The CDR3, from cysteine to phenylalanine, totals 14 residues. Only the CDR3 DNA stays, 42 bases, in frame from base 1. CDR1 and CDR2 (SGHAT, FQNNGV) derive from the germline V gene.

This specimen consisted of PBMCs, obtained around atezolizumab (anti-PD-L1) treatment. This TCR derives from a man aged 70 or older with urothelial cancer. Recombination connected TRBV11-2 to TRBJ2-1, with 8 bases aligning to TRBD2. The sequenced DNA is TGTGCCAGCAGCTTAGGGACTAGCAACGATGAGCAGTTCTTC. Its translation is CASSLGTSNDEQFF.